This T cell receptor (beta chain) was recovered during a study of Graves' ophthalmopathy and Graves' hyperthyroidism. The sample holds many counts of this clonotype. CDR3 regions of TCR beta were amplified from RNA transcripts. HTBI-primed RT-PCR formed the first round, and a multiplex PCR formed the second. TCRdb called the multiplex PCR reads again in MiXCR, with one record for every CDR3 protein. Of roughly 400,000 distinct CDR3 sequences detected, around 20% appear once; the ten largest clones hold roughly 1.5%. Germline assignment: CDR1 WNHNN and CDR2 SYGVQD (reference sequence). V was clipped by 2 bases and J by 1 base, with 7 bases between them. The CDR3 has 14 amino acids.

This clonotype was obtained from a woman aged 18-29 years with Graves' ophthalmopathy. The sample taken for sequencing was peripheral blood. The chain joins TRBV10-1 to TRBJ2-3; D not certain. The CDR3 region is CASSEMGRTDTQYF. The CDR3 nucleotides are TGCGCCAGCAGTGAGATGGGTCGCACAGATACGCAGTATTTT.